This is a list of T cell receptor beta chains from one sample in a study of T cell responses to AZD1222 COVID-19 vaccine. Assay: immunoSEQ multiplex PCR; the TCRdb copy retains only in-frame clones and omits some. Altogether 120,000 to 150,000 clones are present, approximately 89% being singletons, with the ten largest covering around 1.7%. The sample consisted of peripheral blood, taken 28 days after the second AZD1222 dose. The receptors shown here come from an adult who received the AZD1222 COVID-19 vaccine. Both conserved end residues are part of each CDR3. The D gene is left open where the match is weak. The size of a clone is reported for some rows only, either as once, few or many, or as a class for expanded clones.

TRBV3-1/TRBV3-2	TRBJ1-5	NA	NA	TGTGCCAGCAGCCAAGCCCCGTATCAGCCCCAGCATTTT	CASSQAPYQPQHF
TRBV5-6	TRBJ1-5	NA	NA	TGTGCCAGCAGCTTCGGGAGAGGGTACAATCAGCCCCAGCATTTT	CASSFGRGYNQPQHF
TRBV18	TRBJ1-1	NA	TRBD1	TGTGCCAGCTCACCGCAACGGGGACAGGCGGTCACTGAAGCTTTCTTT	CASSPQRGQAVTEAFF
TRBV30	TRBJ1-1	NA	NA	TGTGCCTGGAGTTGGGGGACGGGGGGCACTGAAGCTTTCTTT	CAWSWGTGGTEAFF
TRBV6-2/TRBV6-3	TRBJ1-2	once	NA	TGTGCCAGCAGTTACACCCCAGGATCTTATGGCTACACCTTC	CASSYTPGSYGYTF
TRBV7-9	TRBJ1-5	few	NA	TGTGCCAGCAGCTCAGAAGGGGACAAGGCCCAGCATTTT	CASSSEGDKAQHF
TRBV5-6	TRBJ2-1	NA	NA	TGTGCCAGCAGCTTTGGGTCCGGCGATGAGCAGTTCTTC	CASSFGSGDEQFF
TRBV7-9	TRBJ2-3	NA	TRBD2	TGTGCCAGCAGCCAGGGACTAGCGGGGCCCACAGATACGCAGTATTTT	CASSQGLAGPTDTQYF
TRBV27	TRBJ2-7	NA	TRBD2	TGTGCCAGCAGTTTAGTAGGCGGGAGCCACACCTACGAGCAGTACTTC	CASSLVGGSHTYEQYF
TRBV27	TRBJ2-7	NA	TRBD1	TGTGCCAGCAGTTTACCAGGGGGCTCCGAGCAGTACTTC	CASSLPGGSEQYF
TRBV5-1	TRBJ2-3	NA	NA	TGCGCCAGCAGCGCGAGCTCGGGGCAGGGGACAGATACGCAGTATTTT	CASSASSGQGTDTQYF
TRBV19	TRBJ1-2	NA	NA	TGTGCCAGTATGGGCGTCGATGGCTACACCTTC	CASMGVDGYTF
TRBV24-1	TRBJ2-7	NA	TRBD1	TGTGCCACCAGTGATTCCACAGGGGGCTACGAGCAGTACTTC	CATSDSTGGYEQYF
TRBV6-2/TRBV6-3	TRBJ2-1	NA	NA	TGTGCCAGCAGTTCCGACCGGGTTTCCTACAATGAGCAGTTCTTC	CASSSDRVSYNEQFF
TRBV25-1	TRBJ2-1	NA	TRBD1	TGTGCCAGCAGTGACAGGGGGCCTAGGGTTGAGCAGTTCTTC	CASSDRGPRVEQFF
TRBV5-1	TRBJ2-1	NA	TRBD1	TGCGCCAGCAGCTCACAAACAGGGGGCGTCTACAATGAGCAGTTCTTC	CASSSQTGGVYNEQFF
TRBV4-3	TRBJ2-7	NA	TRBD2	TGCGCCAGCAGCCAGAGGGTCTCTAGCGGGAGGAGCGAGCAGTACTTC	CASSQRVSSGRSEQYF
TRBV6-2/TRBV6-3	TRBJ2-7	once	TRBD1	TGTGCCAGCAGCTCTCTGGACAGGGGAATCTACGAGCAGTACTTC	CASSSLDRGIYEQYF
TRBV19	TRBJ1-2	NA	NA	TGTGCCAGTAGTATAGACGGGGCGAATAACTATGGCTACACCTTC	CASSIDGANNYGYTF
TRBV29-1	TRBJ2-1	NA	TRBD2	TGCAGCGTTGACCGGCGGGAGGGTGGGCCAAATGAGCAGTTCTTC	CSVDRREGGPNEQFF
TRBV19	TRBJ1-1	NA	NA	TGTGCCAGTAGTACGATAGCGGACAGGAACACTGAAGCTTTCTTT	CASSTIADRNTEAFF
TRBV7-2	TRBJ1-2	NA	NA	TGTGCCAGCAGCTTAGACAGGGTCTTAGGCTACACCTTC	CASSLDRVLGYTF
TRBV5-1	TRBJ1-6	NA	NA	TGCGCCAGCAGCCCGGGGACGGCGAGCTCCTATAATTCACCCCTCCACTTT	CASSPGTASSYNSPLHF
TRBV4-3	TRBJ2-5	NA	TRBD2	TGCGCCAGCAGCCAAGGGCTAGCGGGGGAGACCCAGTACTTC	CASSQGLAGETQYF
TRBV11-2	TRBJ2-3	few	NA	TGTGCCAGCAGCTTAGTACGCGAAGGGGCGCAGTATTTT	CASSLVREGAQYF
TRBV4-2	TRBJ2-5	NA	NA	TGTGCCAGCAGCCCGGGACCGATGGCAGAGACCCAGTACTTC	CASSPGPMAETQYF
TRBV28	TRBJ1-1	NA	NA	TGTGCCAGCCGAAACGGGGCAATAAAGAACACTGAAGCTTTCTTT	CASRNGAIKNTEAFF
TRBV3-1/TRBV3-2	TRBJ1-2	NA	NA	TGTGCCAGCAGCCAAGAGCCACTTTGGGGCTACACCTTC	CASSQEPLWGYTF
TRBV30	TRBJ1-2	NA	NA	TGTGCCTGGAGTGTACTGGAGTCAAATGGCTACACCTTC	CAWSVLESNGYTF
TRBV5-1	TRBJ2-5	NA	NA	TGCGCCAGCAGCTTGGCCGTGGGGGCAGGAGAGACCCAGTACTTC	CASSLAVGAGETQYF
TRBV4-1	TRBJ2-3	NA	NA	TGCGCCAGCAGCCAACCACAGAGGGGCCGGGCAGATACGCAGTATTTT	CASSQPQRGRADTQYF
TRBV6-5	TRBJ2-5	few	TRBD2	TGTGCCAGCAGGACTGGACTAGCGGCCCAAGAGACCCAGTACTTC	CASRTGLAAQETQYF
TRBV28	TRBJ2-5	NA	TRBD1	TGTGCCAGCAGTCGACAGGGGCGGCAAGAGACCCAGTACTTC	CASSRQGRQETQYF
TRBV19	TRBJ2-3	NA	TRBD2	TGTGCCAGTAGTAAACTAGCGGGAGTAGGTGATACGCAGTATTTT	CASSKLAGVGDTQYF
TRBV10-1	TRBJ1-2	NA	NA	TGCGCCAGTTCCCCACAGGGCCATGGCTACACCTTC	CASSPQGHGYTF
TRBV3-1/TRBV3-2	TRBJ2-1	NA	NA	TGTGCCAGCAGCTACAGCAATGAGCAGTTCTTC	CASSYSNEQFF
TRBV5-4	TRBJ2-2	NA	NA	TGTGCCAGCAGCTTGAAAGGGAAAGACACCGGGGAGCTGTTTTTT	CASSLKGKDTGELFF
TRBV19	TRBJ2-3	NA	NA	TGTGCCAGTCGAACTATGACTAGAAGCACAGATACGCAGTATTTT	CASRTMTRSTDTQYF
TRBV5-1	TRBJ1-2	NA	NA	TGCGCCAGCAGCTTGGGGGAGGCGCTTCCTTCTGGCTACACCTTC	CASSLGEALPSGYTF
TRBV5-4	TRBJ2-4	NA	NA	TGTGCCAGCAGCGTCCCAGCCAAAAACATTCAGTACTTC	CASSVPAKNIQYF
TRBV6-1	TRBJ1-3	NA	NA	TGTGCCAGCAGTGAGCGCCTCTCTGGAAACACCATATATTTT	CASSERLSGNTIYF
TRBV15	TRBJ1-5	once	TRBD1	TGTGCCACCAGCAGAGAGGGTAGACGGACAGGGGGCAGTTTGGGTCAGCCCCAGCATTTT	CATSREGRRTGGSLGQPQHF